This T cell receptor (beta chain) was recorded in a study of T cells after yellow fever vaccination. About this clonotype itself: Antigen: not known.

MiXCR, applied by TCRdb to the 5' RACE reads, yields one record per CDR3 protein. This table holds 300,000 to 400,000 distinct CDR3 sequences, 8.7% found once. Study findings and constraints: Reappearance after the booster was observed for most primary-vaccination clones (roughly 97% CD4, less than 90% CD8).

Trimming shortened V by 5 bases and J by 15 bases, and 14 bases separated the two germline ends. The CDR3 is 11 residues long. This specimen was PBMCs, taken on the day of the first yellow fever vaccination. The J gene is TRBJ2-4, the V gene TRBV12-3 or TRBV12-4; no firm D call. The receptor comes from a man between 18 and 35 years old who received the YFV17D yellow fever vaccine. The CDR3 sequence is CASSLLGQVYF. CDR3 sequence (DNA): TGTGCCAGCAGTCTCCTCGGGCAGGTGTACTTC.